The subject of this entry is one TCR beta chain. No antigen is known for it. This may come from a read error, since a much larger clone is one base off. This entry is derived from a study of tumor-infiltrating lymphocytes in primary liver carcinoma. As for the study in general: The tumors, T1-T3 N0M0 lesions, were roughly 4.2 to 11 cm across. Sample yields of productive TCRbeta reads, ranging from roughly 3.5 to 7.13 million, were similar across tissue types.

Study findings and constraints: Tumor-adjacent and tumor-blood pairs showed less overlap than tumor region pairs.

Co-extracting RNA and DNA was done with about 17-30 mg of unsorted bulk tissue as input. Five discrete regions of every tumor underwent sampling. This CDR3 has 15 amino acids. CDR1 is SQVTM, CDR2 ANQGSEA, per germline. The template, about 510 ng total RNA, yielded TCR beta cDNA made with a constant-region primer. Modified slightly, ARM-PCR produced TCR beta libraries over three nested multiplex PCR rounds. Researchers ran the first two PCR rounds for roughly 10 cycles each with TRBV1-TRBV30 forward primers and a C-beta reverse primer. TCRdb analysed the multiplex PCR reads with MiXCR anew, one entry per CDR3 protein. This sample yields 95,000 to 150,000 distinct CDR3 sequences, of which around 62% are seen a single time; around 9.3% belongs to the top ten.

The sample consisted of liver tumor tissue from sampling region 1. Indicated subset: tumor region T1, superior pole. J is TRBJ2-3 and V is TRBV29-1; 7 positions match TRBD2. The receptor was derived from a woman in her sixties or seventies with primary liver carcinoma and hepatitis B virus infection. The CDR3 DNA is TGCAGCGTCGCAGGGACTACCCTTCTCACAGGTACGCAGTATTTT. The encoded protein is CSVAGTTLLTGTQYF.